This T cell receptor beta chain originates from a study of radiotherapy plus CTLA-4 blockade in lung cancer. The study, taken as a whole, reports: Per reports, early blood T cell clone dynamics, plus interferon-beta, forecast response most strongly.

This CDR3 comprises 11 residues. Germline values: CDR1 MDHEN, CDR2 SYDVKM. The V and J ends lost 6 bases and 4 bases respectively, with 7 bases between them. Clones were read by immunoSEQ multiplex PCR, and TCRdb kept only the in-frame ones, dropping some. This table has some 90,000 clones, roughly 86% appearing once. On this clone: Its matching antigen is unknown.

The sample here was peripheral blood, taken from a patient treated with radiotherapy plus ipilimumab. The sequence was obtained from a human donor with non-small cell lung cancer who had a partial response to radiotherapy plus ipilimumab. The chain uses TRBV28 and TRBJ2-7, with a weak D call TRBD1 (5 bases). The CDR3 bases are TGTGCCAGCAGGGGGCCTTACGAGCAGTACTTC. Translated, it gives CASRGPYEQYF.